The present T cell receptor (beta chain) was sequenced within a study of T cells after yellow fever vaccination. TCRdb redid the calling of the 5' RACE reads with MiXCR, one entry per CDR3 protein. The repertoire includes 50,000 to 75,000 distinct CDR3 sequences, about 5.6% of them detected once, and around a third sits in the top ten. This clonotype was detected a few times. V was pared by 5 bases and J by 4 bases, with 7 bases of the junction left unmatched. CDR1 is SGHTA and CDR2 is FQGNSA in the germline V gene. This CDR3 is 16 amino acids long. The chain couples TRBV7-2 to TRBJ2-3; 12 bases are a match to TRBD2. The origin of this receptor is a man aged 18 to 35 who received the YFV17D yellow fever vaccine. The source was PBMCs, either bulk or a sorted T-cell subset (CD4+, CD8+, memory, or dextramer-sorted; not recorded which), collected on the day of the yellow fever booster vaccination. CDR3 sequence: CASSPLAGGDADTQYF. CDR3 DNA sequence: TGTGCCAGCAGCCCGCTAGCGGGGGGGGACGCAGATACGCAGTATTTT.